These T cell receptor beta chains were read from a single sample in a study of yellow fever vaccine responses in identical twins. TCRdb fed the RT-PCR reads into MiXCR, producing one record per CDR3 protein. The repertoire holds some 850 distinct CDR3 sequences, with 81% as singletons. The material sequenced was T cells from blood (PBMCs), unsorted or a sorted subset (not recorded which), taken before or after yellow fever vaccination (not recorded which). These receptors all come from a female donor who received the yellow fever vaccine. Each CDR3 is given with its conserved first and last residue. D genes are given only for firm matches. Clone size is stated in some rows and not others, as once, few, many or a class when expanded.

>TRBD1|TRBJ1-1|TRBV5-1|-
TGCGCCAGCAGCTTGGGACAGGGAGCAACTGAAGCTTTCTTT
CASSLGQGATEAFF
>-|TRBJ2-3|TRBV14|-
TGTGCCAGCAGTCAAGGGACCGCTAGCACAGATACGCAGTATTTT
CASSQGTASTDTQYF
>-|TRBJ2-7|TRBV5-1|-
TGCGCCAGCAGCAGTCCCGGGACGCGGGATTCGGGCGAGCAGTACTTC
CASSSPGTRDSGEQYF
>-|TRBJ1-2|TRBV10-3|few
TGTGCCATCAGTGAGTCGGGTTCGTCTGGGAACTATGGCTACACCTTC
CAISESGSSGNYGYTF
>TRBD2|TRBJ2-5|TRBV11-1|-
TGTGCCAGCAGCCTCTCGCCCCTAGCGGGGGGACATGAGACCCAGTACTTC
CASSLSPLAGGHETQYF
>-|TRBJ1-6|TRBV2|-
TGTGCCAGCAGCGACAATAGGGGTTCACCCCTCCACTTT
CASSDNRGSPLHF
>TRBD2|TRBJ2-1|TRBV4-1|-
TGCGCCAGCAGCCAATTAGGGACTAGCGGGATTAATGAGCAGTTCTTC
CASSQLGTSGINEQFF
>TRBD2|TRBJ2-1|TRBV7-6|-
TGTGCTAGCAGCTCTCGGGAGCGGGGCGATGAGCAGTTCTTC
CASSSRERGDEQFF
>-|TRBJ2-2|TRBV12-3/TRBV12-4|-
TGTGCCAGCAGTTTGGGGACCGGGGAGCTGTTTTTT
CASSLGTGELFF
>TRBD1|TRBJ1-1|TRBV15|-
TGTGCCACCAGCAGCCACGGGACAGGCGGACAGCGGGACACTGAAGCTTTCTTT
CATSSHGTGGQRDTEAFF
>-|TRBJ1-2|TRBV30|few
TGTGCCTGGAGTCCGGGGCTGGGTGGCTATGGCTACACCTTC
CAWSPGLGGYGYTF
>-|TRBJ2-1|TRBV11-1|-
TGTGCCAGCAGCTTAGTACAGGGAACTAATGAGCAGTTCTTC
CASSLVQGTNEQFF
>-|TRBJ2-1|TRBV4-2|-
TGTGCCAGCAGCCAAGAGGATAGCTTCGGGGACAAGCAGTTCTTC
CASSQEDSFGDKQFF
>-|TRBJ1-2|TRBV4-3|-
TGCGCCAGCAGCCAAAAGGTCCAGGGACCGACTTATGGCTACACCTTC
CASSQKVQGPTYGYTF
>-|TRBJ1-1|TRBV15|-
TGTGCCACCAGCAGAGATTGGGCAGCGATGAACACTGAAGCTTTCTTT
CATSRDWAAMNTEAFF
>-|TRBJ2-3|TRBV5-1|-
TGCGCCAGCAGCTTGCAGGGAGGCACAGATACGCAGTATTTT
CASSLQGGTDTQYF
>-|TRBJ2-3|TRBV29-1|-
TGCAGCGCCAGGCGGGGAGCAGATACGCAGTATTTT
CSARRGADTQYF
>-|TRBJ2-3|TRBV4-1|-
TGCGCCAGCAGCCAAGATTTGGGGGATGATTTCACAGATACGCAGTATTTT
CASSQDLGDDFTDTQYF
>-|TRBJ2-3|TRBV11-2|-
TGTGCCAGCAGCTTCCAGGGGGGTGCCACAGATACGCAGTATTTT
CASSFQGGATDTQYF
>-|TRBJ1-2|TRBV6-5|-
TGTGCCAGCAGTTACTCTGCTAACTATGGCTACACCTTC
CASSYSANYGYTF
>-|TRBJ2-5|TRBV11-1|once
TGTGCCAGCAGCCCCAAGAGTCGGCAAGAACAAGAGACCCAGTACTTC
CASSPKSRQEQETQYF
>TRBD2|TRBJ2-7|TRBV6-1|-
TGTGCCAGCAGTCTCCGGACTAGCGGGAGGGCCAGGTACGAGCAGTACTTC
CASSLRTSGRARYEQYF
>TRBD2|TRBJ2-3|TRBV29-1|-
TGCAGCGTTGAACCGGCCGGGGGGGCCGCCTTTGATACGCAGTATTTT
CSVEPAGGAAFDTQYF
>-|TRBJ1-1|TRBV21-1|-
TGTGCCAGCAGCAACCGCAGGGTAAGCACTGAAGCTTTCTTT
CASSNRRVSTEAFF
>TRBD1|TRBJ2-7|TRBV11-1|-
TGTGCCAGCAGGACGGGACAGGGTGGGTACGAGCAGTACTTC
CASRTGQGGYEQYF
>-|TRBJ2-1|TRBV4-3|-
TGCGCCAGCAGCCAAGAGGAGGGGGGGTACAATGAGCAGTTCTTC
CASSQEEGGYNEQFF
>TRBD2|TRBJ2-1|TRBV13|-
TGTGCCAGCAGCCAGGGACTAGCGGGGTACAATGAGCAGTTCTTC
CASSQGLAGYNEQFF
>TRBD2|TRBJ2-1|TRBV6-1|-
TGTGCCGGATCGGGGGGGTTGGGTGAGCAGTTCTTC
CAGSGGLGEQFF
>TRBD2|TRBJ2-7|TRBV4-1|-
TGCGCCAGCAGCCAAGCGGGACTAGCGGGAGACGAGCAGTACTTC
CASSQAGLAGDEQYF
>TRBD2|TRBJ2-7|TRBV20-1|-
TGCAGTGCGAAGACTAGCGGGAGCTACGAGCAGTACTTC
CSAKTSGSYEQYF
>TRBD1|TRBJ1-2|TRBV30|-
TGTGCCTGGAGTGAAGACAGGGACTATGGCTACACCTTC
CAWSEDRDYGYTF
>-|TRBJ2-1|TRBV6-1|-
TGTGCCAGCAGGACCGACCACCTGGGACGTGAGCAGTTCTTC
CASRTDHLGREQFF
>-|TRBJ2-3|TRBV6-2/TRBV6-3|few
TGTGCCAGCAGTTACTCTCGGGGTCAAAGCACAGATACGCAGTATTTT
CASSYSRGQSTDTQYF
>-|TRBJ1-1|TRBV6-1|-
TGTGCCAGCAGCCGAACCACTCAGTGGGGAGACACTGAAGCTTTCTTT
CASSRTTQWGDTEAFF
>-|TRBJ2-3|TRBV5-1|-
TGCGCCAGCAGCCCCACGACATCCACAGATACGCAGTATTTT
CASSPTTSTDTQYF
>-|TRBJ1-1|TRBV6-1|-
TGTGCCAGCAGCCGTCACTGGACCCAGAACACTGAAGCTTTCTTT
CASSRHWTQNTEAFF
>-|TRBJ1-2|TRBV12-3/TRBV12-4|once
TGTGCCAGCGGCAGACGGATGAGCTATGGCTACACCTTC
CASGRRMSYGYTF
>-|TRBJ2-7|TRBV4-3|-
TGCGCCAGCAGCCAAGGTCAGGGTGACTCCTACGAGCAGTACTTC
CASSQGQGDSYEQYF
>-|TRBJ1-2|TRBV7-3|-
TGTGCCAGCAGCTCCGGGTTCGGAGGCTACACCTTC
CASSSGFGGYTF
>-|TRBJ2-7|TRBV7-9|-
TGTGCCAGCGGCCCAACAGGGACCGAGCAGTACTTC
CASGPTGTEQYF
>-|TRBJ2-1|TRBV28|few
TGTGCCAGCAGTTTATGGGGGGACGAGCGGAGCTCCTACAATGAGCAGTTCTTC
CASSLWGDERSSYNEQFF
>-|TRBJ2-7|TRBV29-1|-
TGCAGCGCCTCGTACTCAGGGGAGCAGTACTTC
CSASYSGEQYF